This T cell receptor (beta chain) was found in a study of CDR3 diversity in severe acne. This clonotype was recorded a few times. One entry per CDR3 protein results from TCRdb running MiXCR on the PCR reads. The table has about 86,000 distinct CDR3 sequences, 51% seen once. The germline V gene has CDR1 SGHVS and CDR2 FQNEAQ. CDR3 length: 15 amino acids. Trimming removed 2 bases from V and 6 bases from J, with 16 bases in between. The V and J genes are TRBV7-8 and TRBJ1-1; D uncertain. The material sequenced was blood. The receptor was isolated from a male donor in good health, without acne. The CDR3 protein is CASSLQSFETAEAFF. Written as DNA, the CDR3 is TGTGCCAGCAGCTTACAGTCCTTTGAGACCGCTGAAGCTTTCTTT.